Listed here are 14 T cell receptor beta chains from one sample, sequenced in a study of control samples from healthy donors and cancer patients. Profiled with immunoSEQ multiplex PCR; TCRdb holds only in-frame clones, not every one. The table includes some 150,000 clones, over 95% detected once. Sequencing was performed on blood. These receptors were obtained from a woman aged 25 to 39 in good health.

This rearrangement joins TRBV5-1 to TRBJ1-3; TRBD1 might be the D (6 bases). The CDR3 totals 16 residues. V lost 0 bases to trimming and J lost 1 base, with 11 bases between them. Germline values: CDR1 SGHRS, CDR2 YFSETQ. This CDR3 reads CASSLGLTGSGNTIYF. As DNA, the CDR3 is TGCGCCAGCAGCTTGGGACTCACAGGGTCTGGAAACACCATATATTTT.

The chain employs TRBV24-1 and TRBJ2-5; D gene ambiguous. The CDR3 runs 12 residues. From germline, CDR1 is KGHDR and CDR2 SFDVKD. Trimming shortened V by 0 bases and J by 2 bases, and 0 bases separated the two germline ends. CDR3 in amino acids: CATSDLQETQYF. In DNA form, the CDR3 reads TGTGCCACCAGTGATTTGCAAGAGACCCAGTACTTC.

The chain combines TRBV11-2 with TRBJ1-1; 8 nucleotides align to TRBD1. J lost 3 bases, V lost 6 bases, and 6 bases had no gene match. Germline V gene lookup returns CDR1 SGHAT and CDR2 FQNNGV. This CDR3 contains 14 residues. This chain's CDR3 is CASRRRGRDTEAFF. CDR3 DNA sequence: TGTGCCAGCAGACGCAGGGGGCGCGACACTGAAGCTTTCTTT.

This chain links TRBV6-6 with TRBJ1-2, with 8 bases aligning to TRBD1. The junction had 4 bases not matched to a gene; V was cut back by 0 bases and J by 7 bases. This CDR3 has 14 amino acids. CDR1 and CDR2 (germline): MNHNY, SVGAGI (reference sequence). The CDR3 coding sequence is TGTGCCAGCAGTTACTCGCAGGGGGCGAGTGGCTACACCTTC. Residues: CASSYSQGASGYTF.

The rearrangement uses TRBV15 and TRBJ1-5; a weak D match, TRBD1 (6 bases). The CDR3 loop spans 15 amino acids. Trimming removed 5 bases at V and 3 bases at J, with 14 bases between. The germline V gene has CDR1 LNHNV and CDR2 YYDKDF (reference sequence). CDR3 nucleotides: TGTGCCACCAGCCAAAGCAGGGGAGACAATCAGCCCCAGCATTTT. Its translation is CATSQSRGDNQPQHF.

The genes are TRBV28 and TRBJ1-1; D is unresolved. This CDR3 has 14 amino acids. Trimming removed 4 bases at V and 3 bases at J, with 12 bases between. Germline CDR1 reads MDHEN; CDR2 reads SYDVKM. CDR3 DNA: TGTGCCAGCAGTTCCCGTCGAGGGTACACTGAAGCTTTCTTT. This codes for CASSSRRGYTEAFF.

The rearrangement uses TRBV2 and TRBJ2-7; D uncertain. This CDR3 has 13 amino acids. Germline CDR1 reads SNHLY; CDR2 reads FYNNEI. V was pared by 3 bases and J by 0 bases, with 6 bases between. This CDR3 reads CASSESYSYEQYF. Written as DNA, the CDR3 is TGTGCCAGCAGTGAGAGCTACTCCTACGAGCAGTACTTC.

The sample holds one count of this clone. This chain connects TRBV6-5 to TRBJ2-1; 9 bases map to TRBD2. Germline lookup yields CDR1 MNHEY and CDR2 SVGAGI. The CDR3 covers 14 residues. V gave up 5 bases and J gave up 12 bases; unmatched junction bases: 11. The CDR3 region has the DNA TGTGCCAGCAGTATTTCCGGGAAACTAGCGGGGCAGTTCTTC. This gives the protein CASSISGKLAGQFF.

The V and J genes are TRBV18 and TRBJ1-1; tentatively, D is TRBD1 (5 bases). Germline CDR1 and CDR2: KGHSH and LQKENI. This CDR3 has 15 amino acids. The germline V and J ends were trimmed by 0 bases and 1 base, with 9 bases remaining between them. Here the CDR3 reads CASSPPAGTNTEAFF. The DNA for the CDR3 is TGTGCCAGCTCACCACCGGCAGGGACGAACACTGAAGCTTTCTTT.

The chain couples TRBV28 to TRBJ2-3; tentatively, D is TRBD2 (6 bases). Germline V lookup: CDR1 MDHEN, CDR2 SYDVKM. V lost 2 bases to trimming and J lost 1 base, with 16 bases between them. This CDR3 comprises 17 residues. The CDR3, as DNA: TGTGCCAGCAGTTTAATCGGCGGCGGGGTTGGCACAGATACGCAGTATTTT. Residues: CASSLIGGGVGTDTQYF.

V gene TRBV4-2 combines with J gene TRBJ1-1, with TRBD1 as a possible D gene (6 bases). V was pared by 4 bases and J by 5 bases, with 14 bases between. The CDR3 is 14 residues long. CDR1 and CDR2 from the germline V gene are LGHNA and YNFKEQ. CDR3 sequence reads: CASSPPGGLTEAFF. The CDR3 nucleotides read TGTGCCAGCAGCCCCCCCGGGGGCTTGACTGAAGCTTTCTTT.

Note on this clone: The junction departs from germline at one end; a sequencing error may be responsible. The chain is built from TRBV5-6 and TRBJ2-2, with a weak D call TRBD2 (5 bases). The V gene's germline CDR1 is SGHDT and CDR2 YYEEEE. CDR3 length: 15 amino acids. The CDR3 DNA reads TGTGCCAGCAGCTTGGAGTTAGTAAACACCGGGAAGCTGTTTTTT. As protein: CASSLELVNTGKLFF.

This clone was seen only once. The chain combines TRBV6-6 with TRBJ1-2; possible D gene TRBD1, 6 bases. V lost 5 bases and J 10 bases, leaving 23 bases between the germline ends. This CDR3 spans 15 amino acids. Germline V gene data show CDR1 as MNHNY and CDR2 as SVGAGI (reference sequence). CDR3 coding DNA: TGTGCCAGCAGTCGCCTCGGGGGGCCTTCCGGTGCCTACACCTTC. Protein sequence: CASSRLGGPSGAYTF.

The chain combines TRBV4-1 with TRBJ1-1; 11 bases align to TRBD1. Germline loops: CDR1 MGHRA, CDR2 YSYEKL. V trimming: 4 bases; J trimming: 5 bases; junction bases outside the gene matches: 6. This CDR3 contains 15 residues. Here the CDR3 reads CASSLRTGGITEAFF. CDR3 in DNA: TGCGCCAGCAGCCTAAGGACAGGGGGCATAACTGAAGCTTTCTTT.